This T cell receptor beta chain derives from a study of CD8+ T cells in alopecia areata. This CDR3 comprises 14 residues. Germline assignment: CDR1 SGHNT and CDR2 YYREEE (reference sequence). Deletions cut 4 bases from V and 2 bases from J, with 9 bases between. Extracted from the samples, RNA was reverse transcribed into cDNA to serve as the sequencing template. Method: immunoSEQ multiplex PCR; TCRdb's copy keeps in-frame clones and lacks some. The sample includes around 150,000 clones, around 62% of them seen just once. The V gene is TRBV5-4, the J gene TRBJ2-2; maybe TRBD1 (6 bases). The sequence came from a human donor in good health. Sequencing used CD8+ T cells sorted from blood. The CDR3 spells CASSPGHNTGELFF. As DNA, the CDR3 is TGTGCCAGCAGCCCGGGACACAACACCGGGGAGCTGTTTTTT.